This entry is about one T cell receptor beta chain. The data belong to a study of Tregs in tolerant kidney transplant recipients. Thawed PBMCs were rested overnight at 37°C with about 220 IU/ml IL-2 before regulatory T cell sorting. The repertoire was sequenced with immunoSEQ multiplex PCR; TCRdb's copy has only in-frame clones and lacks some. The profile shows over 50,000 clones, approximately 85% of them singletons. V gave up 2 bases and J gave up 7 bases, with 8 bases separating them. The CDR3 has 11 amino acids. CDR1 and CDR2 (germline): GTSNPN, SVGIG (reference sequence). The rearrangement joins TRBV30 to TRBJ1-1; D gene uncertain. This receptor was taken from a human donor who received a combined kidney and bone marrow transplant. Material: Tregs from blood, obtained before the transplant. In DNA, the CDR3 is TGTGCCTGGAGTAAACGTATTGAAGCTTTCTTT. Protein sequence: CAWSKRIEAFF.